A selection of T cell receptor beta chains follows, all from one sample in a study of T cells expressing NK-cell markers. Each CDR3 protein gets one entry in TCRdb, which reprocessed the 5' RACE reads and gives no DNA. The listing contains 440,000 or so distinct CDR3 sequences. The sequenced sample was blood T cells: a sorted CD56 or NKG2C T cell subset, CD4+ or CD8+ T cells, or bulk PBMC T cells (not recorded which). These receptors were collected from a woman between 18 and 69 years old in good health. Both conserved end residues are part of each CDR3.

len	j_gene	v_gene	CDR3aa
17	TRBJ2-3	TRBV27	CASSLVPRGGRTDTQYF
19	TRBJ1-5	TRBV6-2/TRBV6-3	CASSYPFGQGAISNQPQHF
12	TRBJ1-5	TRBV18	CASSLNTGPQHF
14	TRBJ2-1	TRBV7-9	CASSSDSPYNEQFF
13	TRBJ1-1	TRBV12-3/TRBV12-4	CASSLVRATEAFF
12	TRBJ2-7	TRBV28	CASAGGAYEQYF
15	TRBJ2-5	TRBV27	CASSHGTSGQETQYF
14	TRBJ2-7	TRBV6-5	CASSYDTLGYEQYF
11	TRBJ2-3	TRBV3-1	CASSQGATQYF
14	TRBJ2-7	TRBV5-1	CANPETGNAYEQYF
14	TRBJ2-3	TRBV5-1	CASRTGERTDTQYF
16	TRBJ1-1	TRBV7-8	CASSLGGGRVDTEAFF
15	TRBJ2-6	TRBV7-2	CASSDAAPGANVLTF
14	TRBJ2-7	TRBV18	CASSPPGRTYEQYF
14	TRBJ2-1	TRBV15	CATAVELSYNEQFF
15	TRBJ2-3	TRBV10-3	CAISESGAEADTQYF
13	TRBJ1-4	TRBV29-1	CSVVRGWNEKLFF
17	TRBJ2-2	TRBV7-9	CASSFLHRQDGTGELFF
20	TRBJ2-2	TRBV3-1	CASSQKGGQTPSNTAGELFF
13	TRBJ2-1	TRBV9	CASTPGTYNEQFF
14	TRBJ1-5	TRBV12-3/TRBV12-4	CASTIGGRNQPQHF
16	TRBJ2-2	TRBV25-1	CASSELDRGSTGELFF
17	TRBJ1-6	TRBV27	CASSLKEGGSYNSPLHF
16	TRBJ2-1	TRBV6-1	CASSPAGGGLNNEQFF
13	TRBJ2-5	TRBV5-8	CASSKGDQETQYF
15	TRBJ2-1	TRBV18	CASSPQGLPNNEQFF
13	TRBJ1-3	TRBV12-3/TRBV12-4	CASIGTDGNTIYF
16	TRBJ2-5	TRBV7-9	CASSPTSGGEQETQYF
17	TRBJ1-6	TRBV4-3	CASSQDILTGRTSPLHF
16	TRBJ2-3	TRBV21-1	CASTDGGPDGTDTQYF
20	TRBJ2-5	TRBV6-1	CASSQRGLAGYKTYQETQYF
15	TRBJ1-1	TRBV6-1	CASNPGGTANTEAFF
15	TRBJ1-5	TRBV7-9	CASSFGEVGNQPQHF
15	TRBJ2-7	TRBV28	CASSSTSGSSYEQYF
18	TRBJ1-6	TRBV20-1	CSAFTTGSPLSYNSPLHF
19	TRBJ2-1	TRBV5-1	CASSLSNFSTSGSYNEQFF
12	TRBJ1-1	TRBV10-3	CAIGQSPTEAFF
14	TRBJ2-2	TRBV5-1	CASRGESDTGELFF
14	TRBJ2-5	TRBV7-2	CASSQDLLTETQYF
13	TRBJ1-1	TRBV3-1	CASSQPGSTEAFF
15	TRBJ2-3	TRBV5-5	CASSLDPGTTDTQYF
17	TRBJ2-5	TRBV28	CASSPGQGVLYQETQYF
15	TRBJ2-2	TRBV5-1	CASSGADRATGELFF
18	TRBJ2-5	TRBV12-3/TRBV12-4	CASSLALWSSGNQETQYF